Listed here is a single TCR beta chain. Its target is unknown. This entry is derived from a study of CD8 T cells in Susac syndrome. Study-wide findings and caveats: As acknowledged by the study, its TCR sequencing and HLA analysis included a relatively small number of individuals.

After extraction with the RNeasy kit, about 0.45 to 1 ug of the RNA was reverse transcribed using random hexamers. MiXCR, applied by TCRdb to the immunoSEQ multiplex PCR reads, yields one record per CDR3 protein. The sample includes fewer than 250,000 distinct CDR3 sequences, about 93% of them seen just once. CDR1 is MDHEN, CDR2 SYDVKM, per germline. The CDR3 length is 15 residues. V gave up 4 bases and J gave up 0 bases; unmatched junction bases: 4. It was healthy donors who served as the controls, matched for age and sex. Sequenced: CD4+ T cells from PBMCs. V and J are TRBV28 and TRBJ1-2, with 8 nucleotides matching TRBD1. This TCR came from a human donor in good health. The CDR3 region is CASSSTGGPNYGYTF. Written as DNA, the CDR3 is TGTGCCAGCAGTTCAACAGGGGGACCTAACTATGGCTACACCTTC.